Below, one T cell receptor (beta chain) is given with its context. Its antigen remains unknown. These data originate in a study of glioma-infiltrating T cells. Study-level findings and limits: Very few CDR3 sequences were shared between tissue and blood. Tissue-blood divergence was below expectation in non-neoplastic patients, above in gliomas.

TCR alpha and beta CDR3 regions were amplified from RNA using iRepertoire nested multiplex PCR. Input was roughly 95-450 ng of tissue mRNA or PBMC total RNA. From the multiplex PCR reads, TCRdb called clonotypes with MiXCR, one entry per CDR3 protein. Counted here are 100,000 to 150,000 distinct CDR3 sequences, more than 20% occurring once; the ten biggest clones make up approximately 16%. This CDR3 region has 15 residues. The V and J ends lost 1 base and 8 bases respectively, with 14 bases between them. CDR1 and CDR2 from the germline V gene are LGHDT and YNNKEL (reference sequence). Sequencing was performed on glioma tissue, nonneoplastic brain tissue, or PBMCs (not recorded which). The sequence was obtained from a human donor with low-grade glioma or glioblastoma, undergoing nonglioma brain surgery, or in good health (not recorded which). This chain joins TRBV3-1 and TRBJ1-4; D is undetermined. CDR3 in amino acids: CASSQGGPLREKLFF. CDR3 nucleotide sequence: TGTGCCAGCAGCCAAGGTGGTCCACTCCGGGAAAAACTGTTTTTT.